These 15 T cell receptor beta chains originate from one sample sequenced in a study of cytomegalovirus exposure and HLA in healthy donors. Sequenced by immunoSEQ multiplex PCR; TCRdb stores in-frame clones only, minus some. This table has 200,000 or so clones, roughly 82% appearing once. The source material was PBMCs. Receptors were obtained from a man younger than 35 in good health and CMV-seropositive.

The CDR3 coding sequence is TGTGCCAGCAGCTCAGGACTAGCGGGCGAATACTTC. Its translation is CASSSGLAGEYF. The chain has TRBV9 and TRBJ2-7; TRBD2 matches 11 bases. This CDR3 contains 12 residues. Trimming cost V 4 bases and J 13 bases; bases outside gene matches: 7. Germline V lookup: CDR1 SGDLS, CDR2 YYNGEE.

The V call is TRBV4-1, the J call TRBJ1-4; the D gene is possibly TRBD1 (6 bases). This CDR3 has 15 amino acids. Between the trimmed V and J ends, which lost 4 bases and 11 bases, there was a span of 20 bases. Germline CDR1 and CDR2: MGHRA and YSYEKL. The CDR3: CASSLPGTLDKKLFF. The CDR3, as DNA: TGCGCCAGCAGCCTTCCCGGGACACTCGACAAGAAACTGTTTTTT.

The rearrangement uses TRBV29-1 and TRBJ2-3; 9 bases are a match to TRBD1. The CDR3 extends over 15 amino acids. Trimming cost V 4 bases and J 2 bases; bases outside gene matches: 7. Germline V CDR1 and CDR2: SQVTM, ANQGSEA. The CDR3 loop reads CSVGLQGAFTDTQYF. In nucleotides, the CDR3 is TGCAGCGTTGGCTTACAGGGGGCTTTCACAGATACGCAGTATTTT.

The chain employs TRBV7-3 and TRBJ2-1, with 8 bases matching TRBD2. The germline gives CDR1 SGHTA, CDR2 FQGTGA. The CDR3 runs to 15 residues. With V trimmed by 5 bases and J by 6 bases, 9 bases remained unmatched. This chain's CDR3 is CASSPRAGAVNEQFF. The CDR3 DNA sequence: TGTGCCAGCAGCCCCCGAGCGGGAGCGGTCAATGAGCAGTTCTTC.

V and J are TRBV7-2 and TRBJ2-7, with D perhaps TRBD1 (7 bases). This CDR3 region has 15 residues. V lost 0 bases, J lost 1 base, and 10 bases lay in between. Germline-derived CDR1 and CDR2 are SGHTA and FQGNSA. The chain's CDR3 is CASSLAPGGSYEQYF. As DNA, the CDR3 is TGTGCCAGCAGCTTAGCCCCAGGGGGGTCCTACGAGCAGTACTTC.

The table lists this clone with a few counts. The V and J genes are TRBV27 and TRBJ2-1; TRBD2 aligns across 13 bases. V was clipped by 10 bases and J by 9 bases; unmatched bases: 9. This CDR3 has 14 residues. Germline lookup yields CDR1 MNHEY and CDR2 SMNVEV (reference sequence). The CDR3 spells CATGLAGDFGEQFF. CDR3 in DNA: TGTGCCACCGGACTAGCGGGAGATTTCGGTGAGCAGTTCTTC.

The chain recombines TRBV11-2 with TRBJ2-4, with TRBD2 identical over 8 bases. V lost 4 bases and J lost 1; bases outside the gene matches: 6. The CDR3 covers 16 residues. CDR1 is SGHAT and CDR2 is FQNNGV in the germline V gene. CDR3 DNA: TGTGCCAGCAGCTCCGGGGGGGTTAGGGCCAAAAACATTCAGTACTTC. It codes for CASSSGGVRAKNIQYF.

The chain is built from TRBV15 and TRBJ1-5; the D is unclear. The CDR3 length is 15 residues. V dropped 0 bases and J dropped 5 bases, with 11 bases sitting between them. Germline V lookup: CDR1 LNHNV, CDR2 YYDKDF (reference sequence). CDR3 sequence (DNA): TGTGCCACCAGCAGAGATCTTACAGTCGATCAGCCCCAGCATTTT. Residues: CATSRDLTVDQPQHF.

The rearrangement links TRBV7-9 to TRBJ2-3; 9 bases are a match to TRBD2. V dropped 5 bases and J dropped 3; count of bases not matched to a gene: 15. The CDR3 spans 18 residues. In germline, CDR1 is SEHNR, CDR2 FQNEAQ (reference sequence). The CDR3: CASSPELAGPGETDTQYF. DNA for the CDR3: TGTGCCAGCAGCCCCGAACTAGCGGGCCCGGGGGAAACAGATACGCAGTATTTT. The whole variable domain, filled in from reference TRBV7-9 and TRBJ2-3, reads DTGVSQNPRHKITKRGQNVTFRCDPISEHNRLYWYRQTLGQGPEFLTYFQNEAQLEKSRLLSDRFSAERPKGSFSTLEIQRTEQGDSAMYLCASSPELAGPGETDTQYFGPGTRLTVL.

This chain uses TRBV19 with TRBJ2-7, with TRBD2 identical over 11 bases. V lost 6 bases to trimming and J lost 2 bases; unmatched junction nucleotides: 6. The CDR3 consists of 15 residues. Germline V gives CDR1 LNHDA, CDR2 SQIVND (reference sequence). CDR3 sequence (DNA): TGTGCCAGTAGCCCCACTAGCGGGGGACCCTACGAGCAGTACTTC. This sequence encodes CASSPTSGGPYEQYF.

The J gene is TRBJ1-2, the V gene TRBV7-2; 8 bases agree with TRBD1. The CDR3 length is 14 residues. V trimming: 0 bases; J trimming: 7 bases; junction bases outside the gene matches: 4. Germline V gives CDR1 SGHTA, CDR2 FQGNSA. CDR3 residues: CASSLAGQGGGYTF. The DNA for the CDR3 is TGTGCCAGCAGCTTAGCCGGACAGGGTGGTGGCTACACCTTC.

This rearrangement joins TRBV7-2 to TRBJ2-7, with D unresolved. Between the trimmed V and J ends, which lost 3 bases and 5 bases, there was a span of 11 bases. Per germline, CDR1 SGHTA and CDR2 FQGNSA. The CDR3 totals 13 residues. The DNA for the CDR3 is TGTGCCAGCAGCTTTAGTAGAGGAGACGAGCAGTACTTC. Protein sequence: CASSFSRGDEQYF.

V usage is TRBV5-1 and J usage is TRBJ2-7; D perhaps matches TRBD1 (6 bases). The CDR3 is 15 residues long. CDR1 and CDR2 (germline): SGHRS, YFSETQ. The ends were cut back, 4 bases at V and 3 bases at J, with 17 bases in the middle. In nucleotides, the CDR3 is TGCGCCAGCAGCCAAACAGGGCTCAATTACTACGAGCAGTACTTC. The encoded protein is CASSQTGLNYYEQYF.

The rearrangement uses TRBV6-5 and TRBJ1-2, with D perhaps matching TRBD1 (5 bases). This CDR3 has 15 amino acids. Trimming removed 5 bases at V and 8 bases at J, with 21 bases between. CDR1 is MNHEY and CDR2 is SVGAGI in the germline V gene. The CDR3 nucleotides are TGTGCCAGCAGTGGGGCCGGGGGGTTTGAGGGGGGCTACACCTTC. This encodes CASSGAGGFEGGYTF.

The V gene is TRBV7-3, the J gene TRBJ2-3, with 8 bases fitting TRBD2. Germline V gene sequence: CDR1 SGHTA, CDR2 FQGTGA. This CDR3 contains 16 residues. J gave up 0 bases and V 4 bases, and 6 bases lay outside the gene matches. The CDR3 sequence is CASSSSLAVSTDTQYF. DNA for the CDR3: TGTGCCAGCAGCTCCTCACTAGCGGTTAGCACAGATACGCAGTATTTT.